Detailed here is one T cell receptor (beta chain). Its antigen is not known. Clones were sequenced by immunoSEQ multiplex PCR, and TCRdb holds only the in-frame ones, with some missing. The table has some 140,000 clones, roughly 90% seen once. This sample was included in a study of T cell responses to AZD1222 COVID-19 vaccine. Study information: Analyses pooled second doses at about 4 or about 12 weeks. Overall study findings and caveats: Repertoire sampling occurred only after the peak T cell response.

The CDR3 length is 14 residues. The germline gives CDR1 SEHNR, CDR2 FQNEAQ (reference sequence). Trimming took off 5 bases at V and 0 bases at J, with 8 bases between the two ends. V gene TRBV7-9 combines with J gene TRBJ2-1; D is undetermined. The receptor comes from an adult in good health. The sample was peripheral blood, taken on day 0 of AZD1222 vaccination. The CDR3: CASSHDLSYNEQFF. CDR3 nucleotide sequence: TGTGCCAGCAGCCACGACCTCTCCTACAATGAGCAGTTCTTC.